The rows below give T cell receptor beta chains drawn from one sample of a study of T cells after yellow fever vaccination. One entry per CDR3 protein, called by TCRdb with MiXCR from the 5' RACE reads. The data show approximately 550,000 distinct CDR3 sequences, about 19% seen once. This sample comprised PBMCs, obtained 15 days after the yellow fever booster vaccination. The receptors shown here come from a man aged 25 to 40 who received the YFV17D yellow fever vaccine. Each CDR3 is given without its conserved first and last residue. Clone size appears in some rows only: once, few, many, or a class for an expanded clone.

V gene	J gene	clone size	CDR3 length	CDR3 protein
TRBV12-3/TRBV12-4	TRBJ2-1	-	10	ASTTSWSEQF
TRBV12-3/TRBV12-4	TRBJ2-7	few	17	ASSPGAGAPGLAVNEQY
TRBV28	TRBJ2-7	many	11	ASRQGQGGEQY
TRBV15	TRBJ1-2	-	13	ATSRDLTPSEGYT
TRBV20-1	TRBJ1-1	many	11	SASRRTTNEAF
TRBV28	TRBJ1-4	-	12	ASSESGGGEKLF
TRBV4-3	TRBJ2-1	few	13	ASSQDRDGYNEQF
TRBV28	TRBJ2-1	once	17	ASSPGPRRGKRTRNEQF
TRBV24-1	TRBJ2-7	-	12	ATSDLRTGEEQY
TRBV7-9	TRBJ2-3	-	13	ASSFWGPEGDTQY